The 22 T cell receptor beta chains presented below share a single source sample, sequenced in a study of T cell responses to AZD1222 COVID-19 vaccine. The assay was immunoSEQ multiplex PCR, and TCRdb's table has in-frame clones only and misses some. The repertoire holds over 75,000 clones, with about 92% as singletons. This material consisted of peripheral blood, taken on day 0 of AZD1222 vaccination. Source of these receptors: an adult in good health.

The rearrangement joins TRBV29-1 to TRBJ2-7, with TRBD2 as a possible D gene (6 bases). The germline CDR1 and CDR2 sequences are SQVTM and ANQGSEA. CDR3 size: 14 residues. Trimming pared 5 bases from V and 1 base from J, leaving 15 bases between. The CDR3 bases are TGCAGCGTTAGGAGCGGGTCTTATTCCTACGAGCAGTACTTC. This sequence encodes CSVRSGSYSYEQYF.

The V and J genes are TRBV11-2 and TRBJ2-7; TRBD1 aligns across 9 bases. The V and J ends lost 6 bases and 5 bases, in that order; junction bases with no gene match: 8. Germline V gene sequence: CDR1 SGHAT, CDR2 FQNNGV. This CDR3 has 14 residues. CDR3 residues: CASRKQGAPHEQYF. CDR3 bases: TGTGCCAGCAGAAAACAGGGGGCCCCCCACGAGCAGTACTTC.

The V gene is TRBV3-1 (or the pseudogene TRBV3-2), the J gene TRBJ1-2; D is perhaps TRBD1 (5 bases). The V end lost 0 bases, the J end lost 8 bases, and 16 bases lay between the germline ends. Germline values: CDR1 LGHDT, CDR2 YNNKEL (reference sequence). The CDR3 runs 15 residues. The CDR3 protein is CASSQEQDRPWGYTF. Here the CDR3 DNA reads TGTGCCAGCAGCCAAGAACAGGATCGGCCTTGGGGCTACACCTTC.

This clone appeared once. The rearrangement links TRBV19 to TRBJ2-2; D could derive from TRBD1 or TRBD2 (6 bases each). V lost 1 base and J 4 bases, leaving 10 bases between the germline ends. The CDR3 length is 15 residues. Germline lookup yields CDR1 LNHDA and CDR2 SQIVND (reference sequence). The chain's CDR3 is CASSIAQGGTGELFF. DNA of the CDR3: TGTGCCAGTAGTATAGCACAGGGAGGCACCGGGGAGCTGTTTTTT. Full variable domain (rest looked up from reference TRBV19 and TRBJ2-2): DGGITQSPKYLFRKEGQNVTLSCEQNLNHDAMYWYRQDPGQGLRLIYYSQIVNDFQKGDIAEGYSVSREKKESFPLTVTSAQKNPTAFYLCASSIAQGGTGELFFGEGSRLTVL.

The chain couples TRBV15 to TRBJ1-4; tentative D call: TRBD1 (5 bases). V lost 2 bases and J 6 bases, leaving 13 bases between the germline ends. Germline V lookup: CDR1 LNHNV, CDR2 YYDKDF (reference sequence). This CDR3 has 15 residues. The DNA for the CDR3 is TGTGCCACCAGCAGATACCTCGGGACTGATGAAAAACTGTTTTTT. This encodes CATSRYLGTDEKLFF. The variable domain in full, with the rest retrieved from reference TRBV15 and TRBJ1-4, is DAMVIQNPRYQVTQFGKPVTLSCSQTLNHNVMYWYQQKSSQAPKLLFHYYDKDFNNEADTPDNFQSRRPNTSFCFLDIRSPGLGDTAMYLCATSRYLGTDEKLFFGSGTQLSVL.

This chain connects TRBV3-1 (or the pseudogene TRBV3-2) to TRBJ2-2, with D tentatively TRBD1 (6 bases). V lost 6 bases and J 4 bases, leaving 12 bases between the germline ends. Germline V gives CDR1 LGHDT, CDR2 YNNKEL (reference sequence). The CDR3 contains 14 residues. The CDR3 reads CASRMGHLTGELFF. The CDR3 DNA sequence: TGTGCCAGCAGGATGGGACACCTCACCGGGGAGCTGTTTTTT.

The genes are TRBV7-2 and TRBJ2-7; possibly TRBD1 for D (6 bases). The CDR3 is 14 amino acids. CDR1 and CDR2 from the germline V gene are SGHTA and FQGNSA. With 2 bases removed from V and 1 base from J, the gap between germline ends came to 9 bases. CDR3 sequence reads: CASSLQGSSYEQYF. In nucleotides, the CDR3 is TGTGCCAGCAGCTTACAGGGGTCGTCCTACGAGCAGTACTTC.

The chain recombines TRBV27 with TRBJ2-7, with a weak D call TRBD1 (6 bases). Germline CDR1 is MNHEY and CDR2 is SMNVEV (reference sequence). There are 16 residues in the CDR3. V dropped 3 bases and J dropped 3 bases, with 18 bases sitting between them. The CDR3 region has the DNA TGTGCCAGCAGTTTTTCATCCGGGACAAGAGTCTACGAGCAGTACTTC. As protein: CASSFSSGTRVYEQYF.

This clone appeared a single time. The rearrangement joins TRBV6-5 to TRBJ1-2; D uncertain. Germline CDR1 and CDR2: MNHEY and SVGAGI. With 6 bases removed from V and 0 bases from J, the gap between germline ends came to 8 bases. The CDR3 runs 13 residues. CDR3 DNA: TGTGCCAGCAGCGAGGGTTCTAACTATGGCTACACCTTC. Translated, it gives CASSEGSNYGYTF.

The chain joins TRBV5-1 to TRBJ2-2; D may be TRBD2 (5 bases). V was trimmed by 1 base and J by 0 bases, leaving 7 bases between them. The length of the CDR3 is 15 residues. The germline gives CDR1 SGHRS, CDR2 YFSETQ. DNA of the CDR3: TGCGCCAGCAGCTTGAATAGCGCGAACACCGGGGAGCTGTTTTTT. It encodes CASSLNSANTGELFF. The complete variable domain, with remaining parts taken from reference TRBV5-1 and TRBJ2-2, reads KAGVTQTPRYLIKTRGQQVTLSCSPISGHRSVSWYQQTPGQGLQFLFEYFSETQRNKGNFPGRFSGRQFSNSRSEMNVSTLELGDSALYLCASSLNSANTGELFFGEGSRLTVL.

The chain has TRBV7-2 and TRBJ2-2; D is possibly TRBD1 (6 bases). Germline V gives CDR1 SGHTA, CDR2 FQGNSA. The CDR3 spans 14 residues. The ends were cut back, 5 bases at V and 5 bases at J, with 12 bases in the middle. The CDR3 DNA reads as TGTGCCAGCAGCGGACAGCGTGGAACCGGGGAGCTGTTTTTT. This codes for CASSGQRGTGELFF.

This CDR3 is CASSPGTADYGYTF. The CDR3 region has the DNA TGCGCCAGCAGCCCAGGGACAGCAGACTATGGCTACACCTTC. The chain carries TRBV5-1 and TRBJ1-2, with 7 nucleotides matching TRBD1. CDR3 length equals 14 residues. V lost 4 bases, J lost 3 bases, and 6 bases stayed unmatched. Germline-derived CDR1 and CDR2 are SGHRS and YFSETQ. The full variable domain, in which reference TRBV5-1 and TRBJ1-2 provide the parts outside the CDR3, is KAGVTQTPRYLIKTRGQQVTLSCSPISGHRSVSWYQQTPGQGLQFLFEYFSETQRNKGNFPGRFSGRQFSNSRSEMNVSTLELGDSALYLCASSPGTADYGYTFGSGTRLTVV.

The gene calls are TRBV19 and TRBJ1-1; unclear D gene. Germline CDR1 reads LNHDA; CDR2 reads SQIVND (reference sequence). This CDR3 is 13 amino acids long. V lost 10 bases to trimming and J lost 5 bases, with 17 bases between them. The CDR3 coding sequence is TGTGCCACCCAGGAAGCTGGGAGGACTGAAGCTTTCTTT. As protein: CATQEAGRTEAFF.

The chain is built from TRBV4-3 and TRBJ1-2; D may be TRBD1 (6 bases). Trimming stripped 1 base from V and 5 bases from J, with 14 bases between. The CDR3 is 15 residues long. Germline V gene data show CDR1 as LGHNA and CDR2 as YSLEER. This chain's CDR3 is CASSQAARGSYGYTF. In DNA form, the CDR3 reads TGCGCCAGCAGCCAAGCCGCCAGGGGTTCGTATGGCTACACCTTC.

V gene TRBV10-2 combines with J gene TRBJ2-7; 9 bases align to TRBD1. This CDR3 has 14 residues. The germline CDR1 and CDR2 sequences are WSHSY and SAAADI. Trimming at V came to 6 bases and at J to 4 bases, leaving 7 bases not matched to a gene. CDR3: CASRPPGQGYEQYF. The DNA for the CDR3 is TGCGCCAGCAGACCCCCGGGACAGGGTTACGAGCAGTACTTC.

This chain links TRBV24-1 with TRBJ2-3, with 8 bases aligning to TRBD2. The CDR3 spans 14 residues. V gave up 5 bases and J gave up 6 bases; unmatched junction bases: 6. CDR1 is KGHDR and CDR2 is SFDVKD in the germline V gene. The DNA of the CDR3 is TGTGCCACCAGTGGAAGCGGGAGATGGGATACGCAGTATTTT. Protein sequence: CATSGSGRWDTQYF.

The chain employs TRBV27 and TRBJ1-2; no clear D. CDR3 size: 14 residues. From germline, CDR1 is MNHEY and CDR2 SMNVEV (reference sequence). V dropped 3 bases and J dropped 7 bases, with 15 bases sitting between them. The CDR3 nucleotides are TGTGCCAGCAGTTTTCGTCGGGAGATCGGTGGCTACACCTTC. It encodes CASSFRREIGGYTF.

The chain has TRBV7-9 and TRBJ1-6, with D possibly TRBD1 on 6 matching bases. Deletions cut 4 bases from V and 7 bases from J, with 14 bases between. Germline V lookup: CDR1 SEHNR, CDR2 FQNEAQ (reference sequence). This CDR3 spans 15 amino acids. CDR3 amino acids: CASSSHRQVNSPLHF. The CDR3 nucleotides read TGTGCCAGCAGCTCGCACCGACAGGTGAATTCACCCCTCCACTTT.

The chain joins TRBV7-2 to TRBJ1-5; possible D gene TRBD1, 5 bases. V was cut by 1 base and J by 1 base, with 14 bases left in between. This CDR3 comprises 17 residues. Germline-derived CDR1 and CDR2 are SGHTA and FQGNSA. Written as DNA, the CDR3 is TGTGCCAGCAGCTTAGGGGCTACAGGTACGAGCAATCAGCCCCAGCATTTT. This translates into CASSLGATGTSNQPQHF.

The V and J genes are TRBV5-1 and TRBJ2-3, with D unclear. V dropped 1 base and J dropped 6 bases, with 3 bases sitting between them. This CDR3 has 11 amino acids. Germline V gives CDR1 SGHRS, CDR2 YFSETQ. The CDR3 sequence: CASSLRDTQYF. As DNA, the CDR3 is TGCGCCAGCAGCTTGAGGGATACGCAGTATTTT.

V and J are TRBV4-2 and TRBJ2-1; 10 bases match TRBD2. The V segment lost 4 bases and the J segment 4 bases; nucleotides outside the gene matches: 10. CDR1 and CDR2 (germline): LGHNA, YNFKEQ. CDR3 length equals 17 residues. CDR3 sequence (DNA): TGTGCCAGCAGCCCCCGGGGGGCTAGCGGGAGTTACAATGAGCAGTTCTTC. Translating it yields CASSPRGASGSYNEQFF.

This chain joins TRBV5-1 and TRBJ2-5; D may be TRBD1 (6 bases). This CDR3 has 16 residues. CDR1 and CDR2 (germline): SGHRS, YFSETQ. V was shortened by 3 bases and J by 5 bases, with 20 bases between the two germline ends. This CDR3 is CASSSFGGSTRETQYF. CDR3 nucleotides: TGCGCCAGCAGCTCCTTTGGGGGCTCGACCAGGGAGACCCAGTACTTC.